These 24 T cell receptor beta chains originate from one sample sequenced in a study of cytomegalovirus exposure and HLA in healthy donors. The PCR was carried out with 60 Vbeta primers and 13 Jbeta primers. TCRdb's table, derived via immunoSEQ multiplex PCR, lists solely in-frame clones and lacks some. In the table there are more than 95,000 clones, about three quarters of which are singletons. Input material: PBMCs. Receptors were obtained from a female donor in good health and CMV-seronegative.

The rearrangement links TRBV21-1 to TRBJ1-4. TRBV21-1 is a pseudogene. The CDR3 contains 17 residues. The CDR3 nucleotides are TGTGCCAGCAGCAAAGAATTGCGGGGTAGGACTAATGAAAAACTGTTTTTT. As protein: CASSKELRGRTNEKLFF.

CDR3 region: CASSWGGENSPLHF. The DNA for the CDR3 is TGCGCCAGCAGCTGGGGGGGGGAGAATTCACCCCTCCACTTT. This chain joins TRBV5-1 and TRBJ1-6; D might be TRBD1 (5 bases). Germline lookup yields CDR1 SGHRS and CDR2 YFSETQ. CDR3 length equals 14 residues. The V end lost 3 bases, the J end lost 7 bases, and 11 bases lay between the germline ends.

This clone was observed a few times. The J gene is TRBJ2-1, the V gene TRBV14, with D perhaps matching TRBD2 (5 bases). This CDR3 region has 15 residues. The ends were cut back, 3 bases at V and 2 bases at J, with 11 bases in the middle. CDR1 is SGHDN and CDR2 is FVKESK in the germline V gene. The CDR3 DNA is TGTGCCAGCAGCCAGCGGACTTCCCCCTACAATGAGCAGTTCTTC. Protein sequence: CASSQRTSPYNEQFF.

This clone was found once. This chain links TRBV9 with TRBJ2-7, with TRBD1 matching 10 bases. This CDR3 is 17 amino acids long. The germline gives CDR1 SGDLS, CDR2 YYNGEE. The junction had 10 bases not matched to a gene; V was cut back by 4 bases and J by 0 bases. The CDR3 coding sequence is TGTGCCAGCAGCCCCCGTTTAGGACAGGGGGACTCCTACGAGCAGTACTTC. Encoded protein: CASSPRLGQGDSYEQYF.

The V and J genes are TRBV18 and TRBJ2-1; D might be TRBD1 (5 bases). V lost 4 bases and J lost 8, with 15 bases in between. The CDR3 is made up of 14 amino acids. Looked up from germline, CDR1 is KGHSH and CDR2 is LQKENI. Written as DNA, the CDR3 is TGTGCCAGCTCACGAGCAGGGCTCGAGGATGAGCAGTTCTTC. Residues: CASSRAGLEDEQFF.

The chain has TRBV4-2 and TRBJ2-3; a possible D gene is TRBD2 (6 bases). Per germline, CDR1 LGHNA and CDR2 YNFKEQ. Trimming took 0 bases from V and 2 from J, leaving 21 bases between them. This CDR3 is 19 amino acids long. The CDR3 here is CASSQDPFGRGEVTDTQYF. The CDR3 DNA reads as TGTGCCAGCAGCCAAGATCCCTTCGGGCGGGGCGAGGTCACAGATACGCAGTATTTT.

This clone was detected once. V gene TRBV6-5 combines with J gene TRBJ2-7; a possible D gene is TRBD1 (7 bases). V dropped 4 bases and J dropped 1 base, with 11 bases sitting between them. Germline loops: CDR1 MNHEY, CDR2 SVGAGI. CDR3 length: 14 amino acids. The CDR3 region has the DNA TGTGCCAGCAGTTCCGCGGGACAGTCCTACGAGCAGTACTTC. Amino acid sequence: CASSSAGQSYEQYF.

The table lists this clone with a few counts. The chain links TRBV9 to TRBJ1-2, with D unresolved. Per germline, CDR1 SGDLS and CDR2 YYNGEE. V was shortened by 4 bases and J by 5 bases, with 15 bases between the two germline ends. This CDR3 is built from 14 residues. The CDR3 loop is CASSLAREPYGYTF. The CDR3 DNA is TGTGCCAGCAGCCTCGCGAGGGAGCCGTATGGCTACACCTTC.

The chain uses TRBV11-2 and TRBJ1-4, with D perhaps TRBD1 (6 bases). The V gene's germline CDR1 is SGHAT and CDR2 FQNNGV. V gave up 3 bases and J gave up 8 bases, with 19 bases separating them. The CDR3 has 16 residues. As DNA, the CDR3 is TGTGCCAGCAGCTTCCACCTAGGGGGTAAAGCGGAAAAACTGTTTTTT. Translating it yields CASSFHLGGKAEKLFF.

This clone was seen just once. The rearrangement uses TRBV5-1 and TRBJ1-2; D is undetermined. The ends were cut back, 0 bases at V and 4 bases at J, with 10 bases in the middle. Germline CDR1 is SGHRS and CDR2 is YFSETQ. The CDR3 runs 14 residues. The CDR3 nucleotides read TGCGCCAGCAGCTTGGGGCCCTACAGCTATGGCTACACCTTC. Its translation: CASSLGPYSYGYTF.

For this clone: At one end, the junction sequence differs from germline, possibly due to a read error. Additional DNA sequences in this sample encode the identical CDR3. V gene TRBV28 combines with J gene TRBJ2-7; tentatively, D is TRBD1 (5 bases). The CDR3 totals 16 residues. The germline V gene encodes CDR1 MDHEN and CDR2 SYDVKM. Here the CDR3 reads CASSLLWSQGSYEQYF. CDR3 in DNA: TGCGCCAGCAGTTTATTATGGTCGCAGGGATCCTACGAGCAGTACTTC.

In the case of this clone: One end of the junction does not line up with germline, which may come from a read error. The rearrangement uses TRBV5-1 and TRBJ2-5; 7 bases are shared with TRBD1. The CDR3 is made up of 13 amino acids. Germline-derived CDR1 and CDR2 are SGHRS and YFSETQ. The CDR3 loop reads CAISSGQFETQYF. The CDR3 bases are TGCGCCATCAGCTCGGGACAGTTCGAGACCCAGTACTTC.

The V call is TRBV9, the J call TRBJ2-1; tentatively, D is TRBD2 (5 bases). The CDR3 consists of 14 residues. Germline V gene sequence: CDR1 SGDLS, CDR2 YYNGEE. Trimming took 4 bases from V and 6 from J, leaving 14 bases between them. The CDR3 nucleotides are TGTGCCAGCAGCCCCTGGACTGGGCGCAATGAGCAGTTCTTC. Translated, it gives CASSPWTGRNEQFF.

This clone was observed a few times. The rearrangement uses TRBV18 and TRBJ1-1, with a tentative D call TRBD1 (6 bases). The germline gives CDR1 KGHSH, CDR2 LQKENI. The CDR3 has 13 residues. V gave up 3 bases and J gave up 1 base, with 6 bases separating them. The CDR3, as DNA: TGTGCCAGCTCACCGGGACAGAACACTGAAGCTTTCTTT. Its protein product is CASSPGQNTEAFF.

This clone was counted between two and nine times. The chain links TRBV10-3 to TRBJ1-2; TRBD1 matches 12 bases. Unmatched junction bases numbered 7, after V lost 6 bases and J lost 8 bases. Germline CDR1 ENHRY, CDR2 SYGVKD. The CDR3 sequence is 14 residues long. The CDR3 nucleotides read TGTGCCATCAGGCCGGGACAGGGGGCGGAGGGCTACACCTTC. This codes for CAIRPGQGAEGYTF.

Only a few counts were recorded for this clone. The rearrangement uses TRBV7-9 and TRBJ2-1; D might be TRBD1 (5 bases). V dropped 7 bases and J dropped 7 bases, with 17 bases sitting between them. The CDR3 spans 14 residues. The V gene's germline CDR1 is SEHNR and CDR2 FQNEAQ (reference sequence). In DNA, the CDR3 is TGTGCCAGCACCACTCCTCAGGGCTTTAATGAGCAGTTCTTC. This translates into CASTTPQGFNEQFF.

This clone was found a few times. This chain connects TRBV28 to TRBJ2-1; maybe TRBD2 (6 bases). Germline assignment: CDR1 MDHEN and CDR2 SYDVKM. The CDR3 extends over 11 amino acids. The germline V and J ends were trimmed by 6 bases and 14 bases, with 14 bases remaining between them. Here the CDR3 reads CASRRDSQEFF. In DNA form, the CDR3 reads TGTGCCAGCAGACGGGACTCCCAGGAGTTCTTC.

The chain is built from TRBV4-1 and TRBJ2-7, with D perhaps TRBD2 (6 bases). The length of the CDR3 is 19 residues. CDR1 and CDR2 from the germline V gene are MGHRA and YSYEKL. Trimming pared 1 base from V and 2 bases from J, leaving 24 bases between. CDR3 residues: CASSQALRGPGAGTYEQYF. DNA of the CDR3: TGCGCCAGCAGCCAAGCTCTCCGCGGGCCGGGTGCGGGGACCTACGAGCAGTACTTC.

The genes are TRBV27 and TRBJ1-1; D is unresolved. Deletions cut 3 bases from V and 4 bases from J, with 12 bases between. Germline V lookup: CDR1 MNHEY, CDR2 SMNVEV (reference sequence). CDR3 length: 14 residues. In nucleotides, the CDR3 is TGTGCCAGCAGTTTCTCGTACGGGTCCACTGAAGCTTTCTTT. It yields the protein CASSFSYGSTEAFF.

This chain joins TRBV2 and TRBJ1-5; no firm D call. The germline gives CDR1 SNHLY, CDR2 FYNNEI. This CDR3 is 14 amino acids long. Trimming cost V 1 base and J 6 bases, with 10 bases left between them. The CDR3 here is CASSEDGEGQPQHF. CDR3 nucleotides: TGTGCCAGCAGTGAAGACGGGGAAGGTCAGCCCCAGCATTTT.

This clone appeared a few times. The chain joins TRBV19 to TRBJ2-5, with 8 bases that match TRBD1. Judging by the DNA end, TRBJ2-7 fits better; the J call may be wrong. The germline gives CDR1 LNHDA, CDR2 SQIVND (reference sequence). CDR3 size: 15 residues. CDR3 loop: CASSRTGTGSYEQYF. For the CDR3, the DNA is TGTGCCAGTAGTAGAACCGGGACAGGTTCTTACGAGCAGTACTTC.

The J gene is TRBJ1-2, the V gene TRBV7-8, with 7 bases identical to TRBD1. Germline CDR1 SGHVS, CDR2 FQNEAQ. Unmatched junction bases numbered 8, after V lost 4 bases and J lost 0 bases. The CDR3 sequence is 16 residues long. CDR3 loop: CASSSPSDRPNYGYTF. The DNA for the CDR3 is TGTGCCAGCAGCTCACCCTCGGACAGGCCTAACTATGGCTACACCTTC.

As regards this clone: Within the sample, other DNA sequences also encode this same CDR3. The J gene is TRBJ2-7, the V gene TRBV5-1; tentative D call: TRBD1 (5 bases). Germline loops: CDR1 SGHRS, CDR2 YFSETQ. The CDR3 has 12 residues. The V and J ends lost 4 bases and 3 bases respectively, with 8 bases between them. The CDR3 spells CASSGQGYEQYF. The CDR3 DNA follows: TGCGCCAGCAGCGGGCAGGGCTACGAGCAGTACTTC.

The V call is TRBV7-9, the J call TRBJ2-7, with 9 positions matching TRBD1. Germline assignment: CDR1 SEHNR and CDR2 FQNEAQ (reference sequence). This CDR3 has 16 amino acids. V shed 4 bases, J shed 5 bases, and the junction held 12 bases outside the gene matches. The CDR3 DNA is TGTGCCAGCAGCTATCCCTCCGGGACAGGGACGAACGAGCAGTACTTC. Translated, it gives CASSYPSGTGTNEQYF.